This paragraph reports one T cell receptor (beta chain). The target antigen is unknown. Every participating donor gave one draw, a heparinised blood sample averaging around 0.11 L. Populations isolated by sorting all had purity greater than 95%. Expressed TCRB transcripts were sequenced because the isolated RNA had all been reverse transcribed beforehand. Clones were read by immunoSEQ multiplex PCR, and TCRdb kept only the in-frame ones, dropping some. The sample has some 150,000 clones; roughly 10% are singletons. This sample is drawn from a study of beta chain features in type 1 diabetes. Regarding the study as a whole: Researchers could not determine here whether HLA type influences TCRB rearrangement. When Type 1 diabetes patients were examined, their TCRB CDR3s proved moderately but significantly shorter in all four CD4+ subsets.

This receptor was taken from a man aged 18 to 30 in good health. The sequenced sample consisted of central memory CD4+ T cells from blood.

The CDR3 region is CASSGFQGFSGQETQYF. The CDR3, as DNA: TGTGCCAGCAGCGGTTTCCAGGGGTTTAGTGGGCAAGAGACCCAGTACTTC. V gene TRBV9 combines with J gene TRBJ2-5, with D perhaps matching TRBD1 (6 bases). This CDR3 comprises 17 residues. The ends were cut back, 3 bases at V and 2 bases at J, with 20 bases in the middle. Per germline, CDR1 SGDLS and CDR2 YYNGEE.